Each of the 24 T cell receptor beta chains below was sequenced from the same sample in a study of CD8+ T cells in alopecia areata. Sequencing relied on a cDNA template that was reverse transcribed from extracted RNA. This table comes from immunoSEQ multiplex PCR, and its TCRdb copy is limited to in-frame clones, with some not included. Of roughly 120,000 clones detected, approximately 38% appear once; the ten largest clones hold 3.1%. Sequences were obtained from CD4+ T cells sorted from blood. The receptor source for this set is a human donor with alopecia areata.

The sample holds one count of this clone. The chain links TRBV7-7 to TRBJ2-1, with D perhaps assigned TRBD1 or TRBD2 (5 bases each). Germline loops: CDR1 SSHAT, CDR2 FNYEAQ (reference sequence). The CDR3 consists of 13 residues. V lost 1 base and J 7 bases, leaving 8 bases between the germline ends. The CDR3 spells CASSLGGGNEQFF. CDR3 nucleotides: TGTGCCAGCAGCTTAGGTGGGGGTAATGAGCAGTTCTTC.

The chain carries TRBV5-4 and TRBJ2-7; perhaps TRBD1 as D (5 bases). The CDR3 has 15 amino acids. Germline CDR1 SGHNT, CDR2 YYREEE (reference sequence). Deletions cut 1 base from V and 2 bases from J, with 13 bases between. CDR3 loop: CASSLKGVSAYEQYF. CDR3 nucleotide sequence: TGTGCCAGCAGCTTGAAAGGGGTATCAGCCTACGAGCAGTACTTC.

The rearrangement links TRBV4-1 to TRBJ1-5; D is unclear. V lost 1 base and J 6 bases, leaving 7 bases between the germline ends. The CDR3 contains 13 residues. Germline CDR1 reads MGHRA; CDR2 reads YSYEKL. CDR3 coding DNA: TGCGCCAGCAGCCAAGGAGTTACTCAGCCCCAGCATTTT. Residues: CASSQGVTQPQHF.

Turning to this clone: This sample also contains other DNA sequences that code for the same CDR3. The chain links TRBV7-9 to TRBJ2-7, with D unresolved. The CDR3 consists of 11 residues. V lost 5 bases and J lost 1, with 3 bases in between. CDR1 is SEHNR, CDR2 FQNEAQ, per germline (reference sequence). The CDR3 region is CASSVSYEQYF. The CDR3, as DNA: TGTGCCAGCAGCGTTTCCTACGAGCAGTACTTC. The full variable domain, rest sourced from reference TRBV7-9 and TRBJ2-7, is DTGVSQNPRHKITKRGQNVTFRCDPISEHNRLYWYRQTLGQGPEFLTYFQNEAQLEKSRLLSDRFSAERPKGSFSTLEIQRTEQGDSAMYLCASSVSYEQYFGPGTRLTVT.

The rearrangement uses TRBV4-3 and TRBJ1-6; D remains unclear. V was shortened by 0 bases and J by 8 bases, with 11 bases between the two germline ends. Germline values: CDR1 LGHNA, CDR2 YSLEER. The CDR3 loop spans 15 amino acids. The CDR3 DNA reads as TGCGCCAGCAGCCAAGAACCTTCAAGTGATTCACCCCTCCACTTT. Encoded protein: CASSQEPSSDSPLHF.

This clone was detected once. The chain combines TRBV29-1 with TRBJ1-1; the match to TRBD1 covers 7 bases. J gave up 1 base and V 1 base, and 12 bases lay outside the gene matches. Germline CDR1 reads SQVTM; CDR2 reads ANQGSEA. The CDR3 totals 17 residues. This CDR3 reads CSVEVRRDRGGNTEAFF. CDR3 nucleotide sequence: TGCAGCGTTGAAGTTCGTAGGGACAGAGGGGGGAACACTGAAGCTTTCTTT. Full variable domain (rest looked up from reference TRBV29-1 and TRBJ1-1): SAVISQKPSRDICQRGTSLTIQCQVDSQVTMMFWYRQQPGQSLTLIATANQGSEATYESGFVIDKFPISRPNLTFSTLTVSNMSPEDSSIYLCSVEVRRDRGGNTEAFFGQGTRLTVV.

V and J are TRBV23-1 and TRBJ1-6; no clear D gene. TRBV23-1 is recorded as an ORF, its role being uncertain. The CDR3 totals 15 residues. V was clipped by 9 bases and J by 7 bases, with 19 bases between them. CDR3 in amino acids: CARRRRELANSPLHF. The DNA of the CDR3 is TGCGCCAGGCGTAGGAGGGAACTTGCCAATTCACCCCTCCACTTT.

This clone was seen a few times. The CDR3 DNA is TGTGCCAGCAGTTACTCGAGGCAGGGTATCTACGAGCAGTACTTC. Its translation: CASSYSRQGIYEQYF. The rearrangement links TRBV6-5 to TRBJ2-7; D might be TRBD1 (5 bases). Between the trimmed V and J ends, which lost 0 bases and 3 bases, there was a span of 12 bases. In germline, CDR1 is MNHEY, CDR2 SVGAGI. The CDR3 contains 15 residues.

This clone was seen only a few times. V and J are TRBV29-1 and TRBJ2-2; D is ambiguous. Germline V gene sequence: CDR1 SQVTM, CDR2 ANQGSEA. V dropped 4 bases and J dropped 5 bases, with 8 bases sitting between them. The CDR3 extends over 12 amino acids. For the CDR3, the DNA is TGCAGCGTTGGCAGGAATACCGGGGAGCTGTTTTTT. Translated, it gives CSVGRNTGELFF.

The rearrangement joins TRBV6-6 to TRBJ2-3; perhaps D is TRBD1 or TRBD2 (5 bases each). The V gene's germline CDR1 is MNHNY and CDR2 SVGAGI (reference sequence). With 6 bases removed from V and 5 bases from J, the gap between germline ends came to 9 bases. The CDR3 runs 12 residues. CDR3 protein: CASSQGEDTQYF. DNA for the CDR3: TGTGCCAGCAGCCAGGGAGAAGATACGCAGTATTTT.

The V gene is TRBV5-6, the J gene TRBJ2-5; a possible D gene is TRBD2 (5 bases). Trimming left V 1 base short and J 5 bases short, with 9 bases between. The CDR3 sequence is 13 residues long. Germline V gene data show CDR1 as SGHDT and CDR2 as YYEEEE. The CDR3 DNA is TGTGCCAGCAGCTTGCCTAGCATGGAGACCCAGTACTTC. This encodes CASSLPSMETQYF.

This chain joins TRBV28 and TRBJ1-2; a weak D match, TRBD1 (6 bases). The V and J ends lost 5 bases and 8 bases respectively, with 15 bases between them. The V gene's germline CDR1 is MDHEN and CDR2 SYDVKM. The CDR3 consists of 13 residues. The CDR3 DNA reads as TGTGCCAGCAGTCTGTCAGGGGCTGGGGGCTACACCTTC. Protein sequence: CASSLSGAGGYTF.

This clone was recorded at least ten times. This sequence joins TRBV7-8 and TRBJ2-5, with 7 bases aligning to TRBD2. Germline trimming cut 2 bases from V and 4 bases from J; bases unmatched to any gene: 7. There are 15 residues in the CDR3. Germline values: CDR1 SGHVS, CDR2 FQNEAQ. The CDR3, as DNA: TGTGCCAGCAGCTTACGTCGGCTAGCGGCAGAGACCCAGTACTTC. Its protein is CASSLRRLAAETQYF.

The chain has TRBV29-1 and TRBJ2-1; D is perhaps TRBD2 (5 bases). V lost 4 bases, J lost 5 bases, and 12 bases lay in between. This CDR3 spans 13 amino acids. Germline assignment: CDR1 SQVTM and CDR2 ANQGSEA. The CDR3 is CSVARTGHNEQFF. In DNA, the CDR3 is TGCAGCGTTGCGAGGACTGGACACAATGAGCAGTTCTTC.

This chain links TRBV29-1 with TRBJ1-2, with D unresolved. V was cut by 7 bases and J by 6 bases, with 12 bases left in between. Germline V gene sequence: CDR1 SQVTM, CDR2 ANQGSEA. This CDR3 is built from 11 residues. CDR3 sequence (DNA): TGCAGCGCCACTGACGGAAATGGCTACACCTTC. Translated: CSATDGNGYTF. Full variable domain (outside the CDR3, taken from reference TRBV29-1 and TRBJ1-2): SAVISQKPSRDICQRGTSLTIQCQVDSQVTMMFWYRQQPGQSLTLIATANQGSEATYESGFVIDKFPISRPNLTFSTLTVSNMSPEDSSIYLCSATDGNGYTFGSGTRLTVV.

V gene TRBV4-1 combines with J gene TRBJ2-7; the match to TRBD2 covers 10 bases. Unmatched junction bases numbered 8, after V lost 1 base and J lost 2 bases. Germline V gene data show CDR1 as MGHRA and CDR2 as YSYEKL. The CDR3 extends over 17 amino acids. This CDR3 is CASSQGVSGGMAYEQYF. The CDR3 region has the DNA TGCGCCAGCAGCCAAGGGGTTAGCGGGGGGATGGCCTACGAGCAGTACTTC.

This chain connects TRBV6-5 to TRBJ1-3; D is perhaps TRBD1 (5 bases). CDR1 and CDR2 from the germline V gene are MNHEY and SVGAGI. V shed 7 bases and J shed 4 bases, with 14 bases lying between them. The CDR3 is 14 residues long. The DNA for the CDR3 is TGTGCCAGCACCTCAGGGTGGGAGGGAAACACCATATATTTT. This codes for CASTSGWEGNTIYF.

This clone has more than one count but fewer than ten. CDR3 region: CSARATGGPYNEQFF. CDR3 DNA: TGCAGCGCCCGAGCGACAGGGGGTCCCTACAATGAGCAGTTCTTC. The V and J genes are TRBV29-1 and TRBJ2-1, with 9 bases matching TRBD1. The V segment lost 7 bases and the J segment 2 bases; nucleotides outside the gene matches: 9. Germline V gives CDR1 SQVTM, CDR2 ANQGSEA. The CDR3 length is 15 residues.

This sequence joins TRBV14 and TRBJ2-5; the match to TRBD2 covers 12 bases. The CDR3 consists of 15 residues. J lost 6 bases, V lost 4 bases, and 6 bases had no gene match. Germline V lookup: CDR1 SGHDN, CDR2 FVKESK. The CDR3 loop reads CASSLGLAGSKTQYF. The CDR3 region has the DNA TGTGCCAGCAGCCTAGGACTAGCGGGATCAAAGACCCAGTACTTC.

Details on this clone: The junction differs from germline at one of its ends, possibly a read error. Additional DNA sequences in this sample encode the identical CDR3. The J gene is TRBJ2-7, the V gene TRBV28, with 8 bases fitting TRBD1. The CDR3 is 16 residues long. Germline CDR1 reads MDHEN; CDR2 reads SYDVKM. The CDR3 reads CASREWNRDRSHEQYF. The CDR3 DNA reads TGTGCCAGCAGAGAATGGAATAGGGACAGGAGCCACGAACAGTACTTC.

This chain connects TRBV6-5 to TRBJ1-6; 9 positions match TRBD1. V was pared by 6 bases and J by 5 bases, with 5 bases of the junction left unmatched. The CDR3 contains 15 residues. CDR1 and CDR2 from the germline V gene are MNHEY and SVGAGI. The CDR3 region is CASSLRQGDNSPLHF. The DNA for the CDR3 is TGTGCCAGCAGCTTACGACAGGGGGATAATTCACCCCTCCACTTT.

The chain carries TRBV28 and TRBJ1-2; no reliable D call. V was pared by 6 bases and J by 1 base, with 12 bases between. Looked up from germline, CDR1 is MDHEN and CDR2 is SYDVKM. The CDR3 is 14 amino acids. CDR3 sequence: CASSTTLHNYGYTF. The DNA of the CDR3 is TGTGCCAGCAGCACAACGCTCCATAACTATGGCTACACCTTC.

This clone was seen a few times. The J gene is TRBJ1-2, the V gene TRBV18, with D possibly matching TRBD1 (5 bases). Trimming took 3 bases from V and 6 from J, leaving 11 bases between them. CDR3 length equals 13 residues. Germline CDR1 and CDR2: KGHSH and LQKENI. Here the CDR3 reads CASSPGEGNGYTF. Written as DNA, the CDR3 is TGTGCCAGCTCACCGGGGGAAGGCAATGGCTACACCTTC.

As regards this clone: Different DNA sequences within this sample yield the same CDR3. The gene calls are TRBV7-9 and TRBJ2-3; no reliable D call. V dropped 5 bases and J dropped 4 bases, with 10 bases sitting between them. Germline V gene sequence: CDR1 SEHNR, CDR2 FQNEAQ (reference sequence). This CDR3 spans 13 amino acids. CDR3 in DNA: TGTGCCAGCAGCCCCCGAGGACCAGATACGCAGTATTTT. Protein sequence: CASSPRGPDTQYF.